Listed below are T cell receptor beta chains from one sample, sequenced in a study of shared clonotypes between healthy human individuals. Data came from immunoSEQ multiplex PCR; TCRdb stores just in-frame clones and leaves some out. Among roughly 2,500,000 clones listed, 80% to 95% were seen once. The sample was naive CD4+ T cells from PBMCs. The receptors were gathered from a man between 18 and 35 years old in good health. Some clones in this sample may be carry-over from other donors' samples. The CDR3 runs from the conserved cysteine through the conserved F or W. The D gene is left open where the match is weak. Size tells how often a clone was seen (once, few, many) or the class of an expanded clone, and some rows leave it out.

CDR3aa: CASSLSHSSYNEQFF; CDR3nt: TGTGCCAGCAGCTTAAGCCACAGCTCCTACAATGAGCAGTTCTTC; abundance: -; j_gene: TRBJ2-1; v_gene: TRBV7-3; len: 15; d_gene: -
CDR3aa: CASSYSGSGTGELFF; CDR3nt: TGTGCCAGCAGCTATAGCGGGAGTGGCACCGGGGAGCTGTTTTTT; abundance: -; j_gene: TRBJ2-2; v_gene: TRBV11-3; len: 15; d_gene: TRBD2
CDR3aa: CASTGQLSGNTIYF; CDR3nt: TGTGCCAGCACGGGACAGCTCTCTGGAAACACCATATATTTT; abundance: -; j_gene: TRBJ1-3; v_gene: TRBV9; len: 14; d_gene: TRBD1
CDR3aa: CASSYVERYEQYF; CDR3nt: TGTGCCAGCAGTTATGTTGAGCGTTACGAGCAGTACTTC; abundance: -; j_gene: TRBJ2-7; v_gene: TRBV6-9; len: 13; d_gene: -
CDR3aa: CASSPPGGSGNTIYF; CDR3nt: TGTGCCAGCTCACCCCCGGGAGGCTCTGGAAACACCATATATTTT; abundance: -; j_gene: TRBJ1-3; v_gene: TRBV18; len: 15; d_gene: -
CDR3aa: CASSTHRGRGGNQPQHF; CDR3nt: TGTGCCAGTAGTACCCACAGGGGGCGCGGAGGCAATCAGCCCCAGCATTTT; abundance: -; j_gene: TRBJ1-5; v_gene: TRBV19; len: 17; d_gene: TRBD1
CDR3aa: CASSPGAAMGNQPQHF; CDR3nt: TGTGCCAGCAGCCCCGGGGCCGCTATGGGCAATCAGCCCCAGCATTTT; abundance: -; j_gene: TRBJ1-5; v_gene: TRBV7-8; len: 16; d_gene: -
CDR3aa: CASSELAHRSQPQHF; CDR3nt: TGTGCCAGCAGTGAATTGGCCCATCGGAGTCAGCCCCAGCATTTT; abundance: -; j_gene: TRBJ1-5; v_gene: TRBV6-1; len: 15; d_gene: -
CDR3aa: CASSVLGGANTGELFF; CDR3nt: TGTGCCAGCAGTGTCTTAGGCGGGGCGAACACCGGGGAGCTGTTTTTT; abundance: -; j_gene: TRBJ2-2; v_gene: TRBV6-4; len: 16; d_gene: -
CDR3aa: CASSPGTSGRNEQFF; CDR3nt: TGTGCCAGCAGTCCCGGGACTAGCGGGAGGAATGAGCAGTTCTTC; abundance: once; j_gene: TRBJ2-1; v_gene: TRBV6-5; len: 15; d_gene: TRBD2
CDR3aa: CASSRKEDSGNTIYF; CDR3nt: TGCGCCAGCAGCCGTAAAGAGGACAGCGGAAACACCATATATTTT; abundance: -; j_gene: TRBJ1-3; v_gene: TRBV4-3; len: 15; d_gene: -
CDR3aa: CAWSVRSQETQYF; CDR3nt: TGTGCCTGGAGTGTACGCAGCCAAGAGACCCAGTACTTC; abundance: -; j_gene: TRBJ2-5; v_gene: TRBV30; len: 13; d_gene: -
CDR3aa: CASSWTSGTSTDTQYF; CDR3nt: TGTGCCAGCAGCTGGACTAGCGGGACTAGCACAGATACGCAGTATTTT; abundance: -; j_gene: TRBJ2-3; v_gene: TRBV9; len: 16; d_gene: TRBD2
CDR3aa: CASSPNVNTQYF; CDR3nt: TGTGCCAGCAGTCCCAACGTGAATACGCAGTATTTT; abundance: -; j_gene: TRBJ2-3; v_gene: TRBV27; len: 12; d_gene: -
CDR3aa: CASSLVGGSWYF; CDR3nt: TGTGCCAGCAGTTTAGTAGGGGGTTCGTGGTACTTC; abundance: -; j_gene: TRBJ2-4; v_gene: TRBV27; len: 12; d_gene: -
CDR3aa: CASSYRGTGNTIYF; CDR3nt: TGTGCCAGCAGTTACAGGGGGACTGGAAACACCATATATTTT; abundance: -; j_gene: TRBJ1-3; v_gene: TRBV6-5; len: 14; d_gene: -
CDR3aa: CASSTQGGQYF; CDR3nt: TGTGCCAGCAGCACCCAGGGGGGGCAGTACTTC; abundance: -; j_gene: TRBJ2-7; v_gene: TRBV11-2; len: 11; d_gene: -
CDR3aa: CSARSGDTQYF; CDR3nt: TGCAGTGCCCGTAGCGGGGATACGCAGTATTTT; abundance: -; j_gene: TRBJ2-3; v_gene: TRBV20-1; len: 11; d_gene: TRBD2
CDR3aa: CASSLDPPRPTNEKLFF; CDR3nt: TGTGCCAGCAGCTTAGATCCGCCCAGGCCAACTAATGAAAAACTGTTTTTT; abundance: -; j_gene: TRBJ1-4; v_gene: TRBV11-2; len: 17; d_gene: -
CDR3aa: CASSLANYGYTF; CDR3nt: TGCGCCAGCAGCCTGGCCAACTATGGCTACACCTTC; abundance: -; j_gene: TRBJ1-2; v_gene: TRBV5-1; len: 12; d_gene: -
CDR3aa: CSVRGSYEQYF; CDR3nt: TGCAGCGTTAGGGGGTCCTACGAGCAGTACTTC; abundance: -; j_gene: TRBJ2-7; v_gene: TRBV29-1; len: 11; d_gene: -
CDR3aa: CASRADRGEYNEQFF; CDR3nt: TGTGCCAGCAGGGCGGACAGGGGGGAATACAATGAGCAGTTCTTC; abundance: -; j_gene: TRBJ2-1; v_gene: TRBV28; len: 15; d_gene: TRBD1
CDR3aa: CAWSGSRNTEAFF; CDR3nt: TGTGCCTGGAGTGGATCGAGGAACACTGAAGCTTTCTTT; abundance: -; j_gene: TRBJ1-1; v_gene: TRBV30; len: 13; d_gene: -
CDR3aa: CASSSNYEQYF; CDR3nt: TGTGCCAGCAGCTCCAATTACGAGCAGTACTTC; abundance: -; j_gene: TRBJ2-7; v_gene: TRBV7-2; len: 11; d_gene: -
CDR3aa: CASRKFNTGELFF; CDR3nt: TGTGCCAGCAGGAAATTTAACACCGGGGAGCTGTTTTTT; abundance: -; j_gene: TRBJ2-2; v_gene: TRBV6-5; len: 13; d_gene: -
CDR3aa: CASSPLRPDTQYF; CDR3nt: TGTGCCAGCAGCCCTTTAAGACCAGATACGCAGTATTTT; abundance: -; j_gene: TRBJ2-3; v_gene: TRBV7-9; len: 13; d_gene: -
CDR3aa: CASNTRERGELFF; CDR3nt: TGTGCCAGCAACACCAGGGAGCGCGGGGAGCTGTTTTTT; abundance: -; j_gene: TRBJ2-2; v_gene: TRBV28; len: 13; d_gene: -
CDR3aa: CASRETGGVFTGANVLTF; CDR3nt: TGTGCCAGCAGAGAGACAGGGGGCGTATTTACTGGGGCCAACGTCCTGACTTTC; abundance: -; j_gene: TRBJ2-6; v_gene: TRBV2; len: 18; d_gene: TRBD1
CDR3aa: CAAGRGVLVGYTF; CDR3nt: TGTGCCGCGGGGCGGGGGGTTTTAGTTGGCTACACCTTC; abundance: -; j_gene: TRBJ1-2; v_gene: TRBV7-2; len: 13; d_gene: -
CDR3aa: CAWSSELEAFF; CDR3nt: TGTGCCTGGAGTAGTGAGCTTGAAGCTTTCTTT; abundance: -; j_gene: TRBJ1-1; v_gene: TRBV30; len: 11; d_gene: -
CDR3aa: CASSRDRVNTGELFF; CDR3nt: TGTGCCAGCTCAAGGGACAGGGTGAACACCGGGGAGCTGTTTTTT; abundance: -; j_gene: TRBJ2-2; v_gene: TRBV18; len: 15; d_gene: TRBD1
CDR3aa: CASSLWGQGSTGELFF; CDR3nt: TGTGCCAGCAGCTTATGGGGACAGGGGAGCACCGGGGAGCTGTTTTTT; abundance: -; j_gene: TRBJ2-2; v_gene: TRBV7-8; len: 16; d_gene: TRBD1
CDR3aa: CASSSTPGGNEQFF; CDR3nt: TGTGCCAGCAGCTCCACTCCCGGAGGAAATGAGCAGTTCTTC; abundance: -; j_gene: TRBJ2-1; v_gene: TRBV7-3; len: 14; d_gene: -
CDR3aa: CASRPTGDSQPQHF; CDR3nt: TGTGCCAGCAGGCCCACAGGGGACAGTCAGCCCCAGCATTTT; abundance: -; j_gene: TRBJ1-5; v_gene: TRBV28; len: 14; d_gene: TRBD1
CDR3aa: CASTNRGPTGELFF; CDR3nt: TGTGCCAGTACGAACAGGGGCCCCACCGGGGAGCTGTTTTTT; abundance: -; j_gene: TRBJ2-2; v_gene: TRBV19; len: 14; d_gene: TRBD1
CDR3aa: CASSLGPYQETQYF; CDR3nt: TGTGCCAGCAGCTTGGGACCGTACCAAGAGACCCAGTACTTC; abundance: -; j_gene: TRBJ2-5; v_gene: TRBV7-3; len: 14; d_gene: -
CDR3aa: CSVDQSTDTQYF; CDR3nt: TGCAGCGTTGACCAGTCCACAGATACGCAGTATTTT; abundance: -; j_gene: TRBJ2-3; v_gene: TRBV29-1; len: 12; d_gene: -
CDR3aa: CASSLGGQGRVYEQYF; CDR3nt: TGCGCCAGCAGCTTGGGGGGACAGGGGAGGGTTTACGAGCAGTACTTC; abundance: -; j_gene: TRBJ2-7; v_gene: TRBV5-1; len: 16; d_gene: TRBD1
CDR3aa: CASSPQGPGLAFYEQYF; CDR3nt: TGTGCCAGCAGTCCCCAGGGTCCGGGCCTGGCATTTTACGAGCAGTACTTC; abundance: -; j_gene: TRBJ2-7; v_gene: TRBV27; len: 17; d_gene: -
CDR3aa: CASAVNSPLHF; CDR3nt: TGTGCCAGCGCAGTGAATTCACCCCTCCACTTT; abundance: -; j_gene: TRBJ1-6; v_gene: TRBV2; len: 11; d_gene: -
CDR3aa: CASSSGLSGTYEQYF; CDR3nt: TGTGCCAGCAGCTCTGGTCTTTCGGGAACCTACGAGCAGTACTTC; abundance: -; j_gene: TRBJ2-7; v_gene: TRBV11-2; len: 15; d_gene: -
CDR3aa: CASSLTGHNSQPQHF; CDR3nt: TGTGCCAGCAGCTTAACGGGACATAATAGCCAGCCCCAGCATTTT; abundance: few; j_gene: TRBJ1-5; v_gene: TRBV11-2; len: 15; d_gene: -
CDR3aa: CASSLTSGAQNRGGQYF; CDR3nt: TGTGCCAGCAGTTTAACTAGCGGGGCGCAGAACCGGGGAGGGCAGTATTTT; abundance: -; j_gene: TRBJ2-3; v_gene: TRBV28; len: 17; d_gene: TRBD2